This T cell receptor (beta chain) was found in a study of CD8+CD57+ T cells in acquired aplastic anemia. About the research overall: Mean yield of DNA from sorted CD4+ and CD8+ cells was 3 to 3.5 ug. CD4+ cell libraries from healthy donors averaged approximately 10 million reads. Overall study results and limits: Patients and controls were found to share approximately 31 CD8+ CDR3 sequences. CD8+ Simpson's diversity in patients was not significantly different from that in controls.

Of note for this clonotype: Its antigen is not known.

CDR3 and TCR beta VDJ profiling relied on a genomic DNA template. MiXCR, applied by TCRdb to the reads, yields one record per CDR3 protein. The repertoire consists of hundreds of thousands of distinct CDR3 sequences, with 65% to 80% occurring once and the leading ten covering 4%. The CDR3 has 15 residues. V lost 6 bases and J lost 5; bases outside the gene matches: 6. Germline V gene data show CDR1 as SNHLY and CDR2 as FYNNEI. The clonotype comes from a human donor in good health, serving as a control. The sample taken for sequencing was sorted CD4+, CD8+, or CD8+CD57+ T cells (not recorded which) from PBMCs. The rearrangement uses TRBV2 and TRBJ1-4, with 10 bases fitting TRBD1. The CDR3 DNA sequence: TGTGCCAGCAGGCCCGGGACAGGGGAGAATGAAAAACTGTTTTTT. Translated, it gives CASRPGTGENEKLFF.